This is a list of T cell receptor beta chains from one sample in a study of blood T cell repertoires in COVID-19. Only in-frame clones appear in the TCRdb table, and some are missing; sequencing was by immunoSEQ multiplex PCR. The sample gives over 200,000 clones, around 90% of which show up once; approximately 0.7% is in the top ten. The sequenced material came from peripheral blood. All receptors derive from a human donor in a cohort sampled during active COVID-19. Both conserved end residues are part of each CDR3. The D gene is left open where the match is weak. Expanded clones are given a class, and other clones once, few, many or no size at all.

clone size | J gene | D gene | V gene | CDR3 DNA | CDR3 protein
- | TRBJ1-3 | - | TRBV7-9 | TGTGCCAGCAGCTCATCAGCAGGGTCTGAAAACACCATATATTTT | CASSSSAGSENTIYF
- | TRBJ1-2 | TRBD1 | TRBV7-9 | TGTGCCAGCAGCTTAGAGGGAACAGGGGGTGGCTACACCTTC | CASSLEGTGGGYTF
- | TRBJ2-7 | - | TRBV7-2 | TGTGCCAGCAGCTTAGAACAGCACTCCTACGAGCAGTACTTC | CASSLEQHSYEQYF
- | TRBJ1-4 | - | TRBV5-6 | TGTGCCAGCAGCTTGGGACAGCAAGAAAAACTGTTTTTT | CASSLGQQEKLFF
- | TRBJ2-7 | TRBD2 | TRBV27 | TGTGCCAGCAGACGACTAGCGGGAGTTTTCGAGCAGTACTTC | CASRRLAGVFEQYF
- | TRBJ2-2 | - | TRBV4-1 | TGCGCCAGCAGCCCCCAGGGGGGATACACCGGGGAGCTGTTTTTT | CASSPQGGYTGELFF
- | TRBJ1-6 | - | TRBV7-2 | TGTGCCAGCAGCCCAGGACTGGCGTCACCCCTCCACTTT | CASSPGLASPLHF
- | TRBJ2-2 | TRBD2 | TRBV5-1 | TGCGCCAGCAGCTTCCTAGCGGGGGCCTCCACCGGGGAGCTGTTTTTT | CASSFLAGASTGELFF
- | TRBJ2-3 | TRBD1 | TRBV10-3 | TGTGCCATCAGTGGGGACAGGGGGCGCACAGATACGCAGTATTTT | CAISGDRGRTDTQYF
- | TRBJ2-7 | - | TRBV21-1 | TGTGCCAGCAGGACCCGGGGTAGGAACTACGAGCAGTACTTC | CASRTRGRNYEQYF
- | TRBJ1-2 | TRBD1 | TRBV28 | TGTGCCAGCAGCCTCGGGACAGAAAGAGGTTATGGCTACACCTTC | CASSLGTERGYGYTF
- | TRBJ1-4 | - | TRBV6-5 | TGTGCCAGCAGTTACGTATGGGGGGGAAAACTGTTTTTT | CASSYVWGGKLFF
- | TRBJ1-2 | TRBD1 | TRBV6-5 | TGTGCCAGCAGTCCGTATGGACAGGGGGCGCATGGCTACACCTTC | CASSPYGQGAHGYTF
- | TRBJ1-2 | - | TRBV7-2 | TGTGCCAGCAGCTTAGATGAGTCAGGCCCGCCGAGCACCTTC | CASSLDESGPPSTF
- | TRBJ1-4 | TRBD1 | TRBV7-2 | TGTGCCAGCAGTCTGGACAGGGGGAGGGATGAAAAACTGTTTTTT | CASSLDRGRDEKLFF
- | TRBJ1-2 | TRBD1 | TRBV4-3 | TGCGCCAGCAGCCAAGAGGGCCCCCGGGACAGGGTACCTCTCCGTGGCTACACCTTC | CASSQEGPRDRVPLRGYTF
- | TRBJ2-1 | - | TRBV5-4 | TGTGCCAGCAGCTTCCGGGACACCGACAATGAGCAGTTCTTC | CASSFRDTDNEQFF
once | TRBJ2-1 | - | TRBV4-3 | TGCGCCAGCAGCCAAGAATGGGCTTCCTACAATGAGCAGTTCTTC | CASSQEWASYNEQFF
- | TRBJ2-7 | - | TRBV5-4 | TGTGCCAGCAGCTTGGCAGGGAACGAGCAGTACTTC | CASSLAGNEQYF
few | TRBJ1-1 | - | TRBV3-1/TRBV3-2 | TGTGCCAGCAGCCACGGCAGGCTGAACACTGAAGCTTTCTTT | CASSHGRLNTEAFF
few | TRBJ2-7 | TRBD1 | TRBV27 | TGTGCCAGCAGTTTGCGACAGGGGGCGGAGGAGCAGTACTTC | CASSLRQGAEEQYF
- | TRBJ2-7 | - | TRBV15 | TGTGCCGTGGAGGGCACTGGCTCCTACGAGCAGTACTTC | CAVEGTGSYEQYF
once | TRBJ1-1 | TRBD1 | TRBV18 | TGTGCCAGCTCACCACGACAGGGCAGGCACACTGAAGCTTTCTTT | CASSPRQGRHTEAFF
- | TRBJ2-5 | TRBD2 | TRBV30 | TGTGCCTGGAGACGGACTAGCGGGGGCCCCCAAGAGACCCAGTACTTC | CAWRRTSGGPQETQYF